This T cell receptor beta chain was captured in a study of tissue T cells after allogeneic stem cell transplantation (dated by TCRdb to 2021 to 2024). About the study as a whole: TCR beta repertoires were profiled across many tissues obtained from research autopsies of patients with and without GVHD, as well as in mouse models of GVHD. On the human side, the study was prospective and observational, with no blinding or randomization. Study-wide conclusions, independent of this receptor: A small and clinically heterogeneous patient cohort was studied, and sampling depth was acknowledged as a limitation. In both patients and mice, T cells from blood and spleen covered only a limited part of the TCR repertoire found in tissues. The study did not establish which tissue TCRs were alloreactive or antigen-specific, and some clones may have been host cells that persisted. Within patients, how anatomically similar tissues were was a major factor shaping TCR repertoire composition, regardless of disease or transplant status. Few T cell clones were found to be shared across patients, but shared repertoire signatures across patients were revealed in a tissue-specific fashion by motif-based clustering.

The time point tag for this specimen amounts to: mouse harvest day 7 after allogeneic transplant. Mouse grafts combined 10^7 T-cell-depleted bone marrow cells with 10^6 splenic CD5+ T cells, given via tail vein injection. A major MHC-mismatch B6 (H2b) into BALB/c (H2d) model was used to model mouse GVHD, and tissues were profiled at day 7 or 14. On day 7 or 14 post-transplant, mouse tissues and retro-orbital blood were harvested with separate sterile tools for each animal, and livers were flushed beforehand. Before genomic DNA isolation with the DNeasy Blood & Tissue Kit, mouse tissues were minced using razor blades in buffered saline. Libraries were constructed by the immunoSEQ multiplex PCR assay. Adaptive Biotechnologies performed TCRbeta CDR3 sequencing at survey depth and reported CDR3 sequences, V/J genes, productive frequency, and template counts. TCR beta CDR3 regions were amplified from genomic DNA rather than RNA. The original pipeline was this. Jensen-Shannon divergence served to quantify pairwise repertoire overlap between tissues, with 0 meaning identical and 1 meaning complete divergence. Based on pairwise JSD values, tissues were grouped by single-linkage agglomerative hierarchical clustering, and the results were shown as dendrograms. GLIPH2 was applied to all patient samples using simulation_depth 1000, kmer_min_depth 3, and cdr3_length_cutoff 8, and only groups with more than two unique CDR3s were retained. A standardized tissue-overlap score extrapolated Jaccard GLIPH-group overlap across patients to a standard repertoire size of 1000 clones. To look at how diversity was associated with clinical or experimental variables, linear mixed-effect models were used, with tissue treated as a fixed effect and individual treated as a random effect. Imported from immuneACCESS, the table was reduced by TCRdb to in-frame sequences with V and J called. These copies leave out some clones; in studies compared against another copy, an unresolved V gene accounts for under half, and the cause of the remainder is not known. The V and J calls and the clone size are those of that table, but D and trimming were determined from the DNA. The sample data list several thousand clones, and roughly 49% of these were observed just once. About 10% of the sample comes from the top ten.

Looking up the germline V gene yields CDR1 SGHSN and CDR2 HYEKVE. The CDR3 spans 15 residues, from the cysteine through the phenylalanine. The DNA covers only part of the CDR3, 42 bases in frame from base 1. V lost 4 bases and J lost 0 bases; the stretch between them is 12 bases long. Relative to its sample, this clone is medium-sized (0.01 to 0.1%). The antigen it recognizes is unknown. This is a murine receptor, so its gene nomenclature and germline sequences are mouse based. The CDR3 end lies 1 residue beyond the end of the read and is filled in from the germline J gene. Sequenced sample: gut tissue. This chain is built from TRBV12-1 and TRBJ1-3; a tentative D call is TRBD1 (5 bases match). This clonotype originated in a female BALB/c mouse given C57BL/6 T cells with graft-versus-host disease after an allogeneic hematopoietic cell transplant. The CDR3 sequence is CASSPGRVSGNTLYF. CDR3 DNA (partial): TGTGCCAGCTCCCCCGGCAGGGTTTCTGGAAATACGCTCTAT. The CDR3 plus the reference TRBV12-1 and TRBJ1-3 genes for the other parts give the full variable domain: DSGVVQSPRHIIKEKGGRSVLTCIPISGHSNVVWYQQTLGKELKFLIQHYEKVERDKGFLPSRFSVQQFDDYHSEMNMSALELEDSAMYFCASSPGRVSGNTLYFGEGSRLIVV.